These 30 T cell receptor beta chains were all obtained from the same sample, sequenced in a study of cytomegalovirus exposure and HLA in healthy donors. Researchers ran the PCR with 60 Vbeta and 13 Jbeta primers. Data came from immunoSEQ multiplex PCR; TCRdb stores just in-frame clones and leaves some out. The sample has 50,000 to 60,000 clones; 75% to 85% are singletons. The source material was PBMCs. These TCRs come from a female donor in good health and CMV-seronegative.

This chain joins TRBV10-3 and TRBJ1-1; 9 bases fit TRBD1. Germline lookup yields CDR1 ENHRY and CDR2 SYGVKD. The CDR3 has 15 residues. Losses at the gene ends were 4 bases for V and 3 bases for J; bases not matched to a gene: 6. The CDR3, as DNA: TGTGCCATCAGTGGCAGACAGGGGGGAGACACTGAAGCTTTCTTT. Translating gives CAISGRQGGDTEAFF.

The rearrangement uses TRBV5-6 and TRBJ1-6; TRBD1 might be the D (6 bases). The germline V gene encodes CDR1 SGHDT and CDR2 YYEEEE. This CDR3 is built from 16 residues. V lost 4 bases, J lost 0 bases, and 11 bases lay in between. CDR3 amino acids: CASSPTTGSYNSPLHF. The CDR3 nucleotides read TGTGCCAGCAGCCCTACGACAGGCTCCTATAATTCACCCCTCCACTTT.

The chain employs TRBV7-6 and TRBJ2-2; 9 bases match TRBD1. This CDR3 has 15 residues. J was trimmed by 6 bases and V by 5 bases; bases with no gene match: 7. Germline V gives CDR1 SGHVS, CDR2 FNYEAQ. The CDR3 here is CASSLGTGLAGELFF. DNA of the CDR3: TGTGCCAGCAGCCTCGGGACAGGGTTGGCCGGGGAGCTGTTTTTT.

The gene calls are TRBV6-5 and TRBJ1-2; D is perhaps TRBD1 (6 bases). Germline values: CDR1 MNHEY, CDR2 SVGAGI. V was shortened by 0 bases and J by 9 bases, with 8 bases between the two germline ends. The CDR3 extends over 12 amino acids. This CDR3 is CASSYSQGSYTF. The CDR3 region has the DNA TGTGCCAGCAGTTACTCTCAGGGGAGCTACACCTTC.

V usage is TRBV28 and J usage is TRBJ2-3; TRBD1 aligns across 7 bases. The V gene end was trimmed by 3 bases and the J gene end by 5 bases; junction bases not matched to a gene: 5. This CDR3 comprises 14 residues. Germline V gives CDR1 MDHEN, CDR2 SYDVKM. The CDR3 protein is CASSLRTGIDTQYF. CDR3 DNA sequence: TGTGCCAGCAGTTTGAGGACAGGCATAGATACGCAGTATTTT.

This clone was counted only a few times. The chain joins TRBV7-9 to TRBJ1-1; the D is unclear. Germline CDR1 reads SEHNR; CDR2 reads FQNEAQ (reference sequence). This CDR3 region has 14 residues. V lost 4 bases and J 1 base, leaving 10 bases between the germline ends. The CDR3 is CASSWSQRNTEAFF. In DNA, the CDR3 is TGTGCCAGCAGCTGGTCACAGAGGAACACTGAAGCTTTCTTT.

The CDR3 sequence is CASRPGGAGTDTQYF. The CDR3 DNA sequence: TGTGCCAGTAGGCCTGGGGGGGCCGGGACAGATACGCAGTATTTT. The chain recombines TRBV19 with TRBJ2-3, with D perhaps TRBD2 (7 bases). This CDR3 contains 15 residues. From germline, CDR1 is LNHDA and CDR2 SQIVND (reference sequence). The germline V and J ends were trimmed by 6 bases and 3 bases, with 16 bases remaining between them.

The chain couples TRBV10-3 to TRBJ2-7; 11 bases match TRBD1. From germline, CDR1 is ENHRY and CDR2 SYGVKD. This CDR3 comprises 14 residues. The V gene end was trimmed by 3 bases and the J gene end by 4 bases; junction bases not matched to a gene: 2. The CDR3 reads CAISEGQGAYEQYF. The DNA for the CDR3 is TGTGCCATCAGTGAAGGACAGGGGGCTTACGAGCAGTACTTC.

The CDR3 sequence is CASSFSPGSTEAFF. CDR3 sequence (DNA): TGTGCCAGCAGTTTCTCCCCGGGGTCCACTGAAGCTTTCTTT. The chain has TRBV28 and TRBJ1-1; D not certain. Trimming pared 3 bases from V and 4 bases from J, leaving 12 bases between. The CDR3 has 14 residues. The germline V gene has CDR1 MDHEN and CDR2 SYDVKM. Supplemented by reference TRBV28 and TRBJ1-1, the full variable domain reads DVKVTQSSRYLVKRTGEKVFLECVQDMDHENMFWYRQDPGLGLRLIYFSYDVKMKEKGDIPEGYSVSREKKERFSLILESASTNQTSMYLCASSFSPGSTEAFFGQGTRLTVV.

CDR3 bases: TGCGCCAGCCGCCGGGACTGGGGATACAATGAGCAGTTCTTC. It is translated as CASRRDWGYNEQFF. The V call is TRBV5-1, the J call TRBJ2-1; D is possibly TRBD2 (6 bases). The CDR3 extends over 14 amino acids. Per the germline V gene, CDR1 is SGHRS and CDR2 is YFSETQ. Trimming stripped 7 bases from V and 4 bases from J, with 15 bases between.

The chain joins TRBV2 to TRBJ2-2; D unresolved. Germline assignment: CDR1 SNHLY and CDR2 FYNNEI. The CDR3 has 14 amino acids. Deletions cut 8 bases from V and 4 bases from J, with 14 bases between. The DNA of the CDR3 is TGTGCCAGCTGTGGGCCGAAAGTCACCGGGGAGCTGTTTTTT. Protein sequence: CASCGPKVTGELFF.

The rearrangement uses TRBV5-1 and TRBJ1-1, with D unresolved. The germline V and J ends were trimmed by 4 bases and 7 bases, with 26 bases remaining between them. The CDR3 sequence is 17 residues long. Germline-derived CDR1 and CDR2 are SGHRS and YFSETQ. CDR3 bases: TGCGCCAGCAGCCCGCTTGTGGCAACCGGCCCCACGGGTGAAGCTTTCTTT. Encoded protein: CASSPLVATGPTGEAFF.

This chain joins TRBV27 and TRBJ2-3; 8 bases are shared with TRBD1. Germline CDR1 is MNHEY and CDR2 is SMNVEV (reference sequence). The V gene end was trimmed by 6 bases and the J gene end by 4 bases; junction bases not matched to a gene: 9. CDR3 length: 15 residues. The CDR3: CASSLLDREADTQYF. The CDR3 DNA sequence: TGTGCCAGCAGCCTTCTGGACAGGGAGGCAGATACGCAGTATTTT.

The V and J genes are TRBV4-1 and TRBJ2-7, with TRBD2 matching over 8 bases. This CDR3 comprises 16 residues. The germline gives CDR1 MGHRA, CDR2 YSYEKL. Losses at the gene ends were 1 base for V and 3 bases for J; bases not matched to a gene: 8. Here the CDR3 DNA reads TGCGCCAGCAGCCAAGGATCAGGGACTAGTTACTACGAGCAGTACTTC. It yields the protein CASSQGSGTSYYEQYF.

To note about this clone: The same CDR3 is also encoded by other DNA sequences in this sample. J is TRBJ1-1 and V is TRBV7-9; possibly TRBD1 for D (6 bases). Germline values: CDR1 SEHNR, CDR2 FQNEAQ (reference sequence). Trimming removed 2 bases at V and 6 bases at J, with 10 bases between. The CDR3 sequence is 13 residues long. The CDR3 loop is CASSLSGDAEAFF. The CDR3 region has the DNA TGTGCCAGCAGCTTATCAGGGGACGCTGAAGCTTTCTTT.

The V call is TRBV11-2, the J call TRBJ1-6; 7 bases are a match to TRBD1. Losses at the gene ends were 5 bases for V and 3 bases for J; bases not matched to a gene: 7. CDR1 and CDR2 from the germline V gene are SGHAT and FQNNGV. This CDR3 comprises 16 residues. The CDR3 loop reads CASSLRTGRYNSPLHF. Here the CDR3 DNA reads TGTGCCAGCAGCCTTCGGACAGGCCGCTATAATTCACCCCTCCACTTT.

This clone was seen more than once but under ten times. This chain uses TRBV19 with TRBJ2-1; possibly TRBD2 for D (7 bases). V was trimmed by 3 bases and J by 3 bases, leaving 12 bases between them. This CDR3 contains 15 residues. Germline CDR1 reads LNHDA; CDR2 reads SQIVND (reference sequence). CDR3 loop: CASSIYREGYNEQFF. The CDR3 region has the DNA TGTGCCAGTAGTATTTACAGGGAGGGCTACAATGAGCAGTTCTTC.

The rearrangement uses TRBV25-1 and TRBJ2-3; D might be TRBD1 (6 bases). The CDR3 is made up of 14 amino acids. V was shortened by 5 bases and J by 3 bases, with 12 bases between the two germline ends. Looked up from germline, CDR1 is MGHDK and CDR2 is SYGVNS. CDR3 loop: CASSPPGVTDTQYF. In DNA form, the CDR3 reads TGTGCCAGCAGTCCACCAGGGGTTACAGATACGCAGTATTTT. Full variable domain (outside the CDR3, taken from reference TRBV25-1 and TRBJ2-3): EADIYQTPRYLVIGTGKKITLECSQTMGHDKMYWYQQDPGMELHLIHYSYGVNSTEKGDLSSESTVSRIRTEHFPLTLESARPSHTSQYLCASSPPGVTDTQYFGPGTRLTVL.

The V gene is TRBV7-3, the J gene TRBJ2-1; TRBD2 is a possible D gene (6 bases). Trimming took off 8 bases at V and 10 bases at J, with 18 bases between the two ends. Per the germline V gene, CDR1 is SGHTA and CDR2 is FQGTGA. The CDR3 consists of 13 residues. The CDR3 here is CASGAGSPREQFF. CDR3 coding DNA: TGTGCCAGCGGTGCGGGGAGCCCTCGGGAGCAGTTCTTC.

J is TRBJ2-1 and V is TRBV19, with TRBD2 matching over 7 bases. Trimming at V came to 3 bases and at J to 3 bases, leaving 2 bases not matched to a gene. Germline V lookup: CDR1 LNHDA, CDR2 SQIVND (reference sequence). This CDR3 contains 14 residues. This chain's CDR3 is CASSMAGDYNEQFF. Written as DNA, the CDR3 is TGTGCCAGTAGTATGGCGGGGGACTACAATGAGCAGTTCTTC.

This rearrangement joins TRBV2 to TRBJ2-3; the match to TRBD2 covers 15 bases. Losses at the gene ends were 3 bases for V and 2 bases for J; bases not matched to a gene: 6. The length of the CDR3 is 18 residues. Germline CDR1 is SNHLY and CDR2 is FYNNEI. Here the CDR3 DNA reads TGTGCCAGCAGTGATATGGGACTAGCGGGGGGTATCACAGATACGCAGTATTTT. This sequence encodes CASSDMGLAGGITDTQYF.

This clone was seen once. The chain links TRBV29-1 to TRBJ2-7, with 8 bases fitting TRBD1. The length of the CDR3 is 13 residues. In germline, CDR1 is SQVTM, CDR2 ANQGSEA. Trimming removed 3 bases from V and 4 bases from J; junction bases left unmatched: 5. The CDR3 region is CSVETGALYEQYF. As DNA, the CDR3 is TGCAGCGTTGAGACAGGGGCATTGTACGAGCAGTACTTC.

The chain links TRBV11-2 to TRBJ2-7; a possible D gene is TRBD2 (5 bases). The CDR3 length is 13 residues. In germline, CDR1 is SGHAT, CDR2 FQNNGV. Trimming pared 2 bases from V and 6 bases from J, leaving 11 bases between. The chain's CDR3 is CASSLISAGEQYF. The CDR3 nucleotides read TGTGCCAGCAGCTTAATTTCCGCGGGCGAGCAGTACTTC.

The chain joins TRBV19 to TRBJ1-4, with 8 bases that match TRBD1. Germline CDR1 and CDR2: LNHDA and SQIVND (reference sequence). The CDR3 has 17 residues. J was trimmed by 0 bases and V by 4 bases; bases with no gene match: 7. For the CDR3, the DNA is TGTGCCAGTAGTACCCGACAGGGGATTGCAACTAATGAAAAACTGTTTTTT. Protein sequence: CASSTRQGIATNEKLFF.

This clone has a single count. The chain uses TRBV30 and TRBJ1-1, with D unresolved. V was shortened by 3 bases and J by 3 bases, with 14 bases between the two germline ends. Germline CDR1 is GTSNPN and CDR2 is SVGIG (reference sequence). The CDR3 totals 14 residues. The chain's CDR3 is CAWSLSGLHTEAFF. The CDR3 DNA reads TGTGCCTGGAGCCTATCCGGACTGCACACTGAAGCTTTCTTT. Full variable domain (outside the CDR3, taken from reference TRBV30 and TRBJ1-1): SQTIHQWPATLVQPVGSPLSLECTVEGTSNPNLYWYRQAAGRGLQLLFYSVGIGQISSEVPQNLSASRPQDRQFILSSKKLLLSDSGFYLCAWSLSGLHTEAFFGQGTRLTVV.

This chain uses TRBV10-2 with TRBJ2-3, with 9 positions matching TRBD2. Germline V gene sequence: CDR1 WSHSY, CDR2 SAAADI. The CDR3 totals 15 residues. V was clipped by 5 bases and J by 6 bases; unmatched bases: 9. CDR3 region: CASSQKSGGRDTQYF. The CDR3 DNA reads as TGCGCCAGCAGTCAGAAGAGCGGGGGGCGTGATACGCAGTATTTT.

This clone has just one count. The chain is built from TRBV29-1 and TRBJ2-1, with TRBD2 matching 8 bases. The V gene's germline CDR1 is SQVTM and CDR2 ANQGSEA. Trimming removed 0 bases from V and 3 bases from J; junction bases left unmatched: 7. The CDR3 contains 16 residues. For the CDR3, the DNA is TGCAGCGTTGAAGACCCGGGAGGGGGAGGCTACAATGAGCAGTTCTTC. Residues: CSVEDPGGGGYNEQFF.

The chain combines TRBV7-6 with TRBJ2-3; TRBD1 matches at 8 bases. The V gene's germline CDR1 is SGHVS and CDR2 FNYEAQ. The CDR3 spans 15 residues. V gave up 5 bases and J gave up 2 bases; unmatched junction bases: 6. The CDR3 here is CASSPGTGNTDTQYF. For the CDR3, the DNA is TGTGCCAGCAGCCCGGGGACAGGTAACACAGATACGCAGTATTTT.

This sequence joins TRBV4-2 and TRBJ2-3; TRBD2 agrees at 8 bases. The V gene's germline CDR1 is LGHNA and CDR2 YNFKEQ. The CDR3 covers 17 residues. V lost 2 bases to trimming and J lost 2 bases; unmatched junction nucleotides: 9. The CDR3 DNA sequence: TGTGCCAGCAGCCAACGAGTATCGGGGGGGGTCACAGATACGCAGTATTTT. This sequence encodes CASSQRVSGGVTDTQYF.

The chain carries TRBV5-1 and TRBJ2-1; 10 bases align to TRBD1. This CDR3 has 15 amino acids. CDR1 and CDR2 (germline): SGHRS, YFSETQ. V lost 4 bases to trimming and J lost 3 bases; unmatched junction nucleotides: 4. The CDR3 nucleotides are TGCGCCAGCAGCGCACGGGACAGGGGCTACAATGAGCAGTTCTTC. It codes for CASSARDRGYNEQFF.